This record covers a single T cell receptor beta chain. The data derive from a study of OX40 agonist ivuxolimab in advanced cancers. The V gene lost 4 bases and the J gene lost 0 bases, with 10 bases spanning the gap. The CDR3 totals 14 residues. Germline CDR1 is SGHNT and CDR2 is YYREEE (reference sequence). Clones were read by immunoSEQ multiplex PCR, and TCRdb kept only the in-frame ones, dropping some. Of under 50,000 clones listed, roughly 80% are singletons. The clonotype was recovered from an adult with an advanced solid tumor such as melanoma, head and neck, liver or kidney cancer. The chain joins TRBV5-4 to TRBJ2-5, with D possibly matching TRBD2 (6 bases). The sample was CD4+ or CD8+ T cells sorted from blood, taken in a trial of the OX40 agonist ivuxolimab. CDR3 coding DNA: TGTGCCAGCAGCCACGGGAGCGACCAAGAGACCCAGTACTTC. This encodes CASSHGSDQETQYF.